The sequence of this T cell receptor (beta chain) was determined in a study of regulatory T cells in long-lasting Graves disease. J lost 6 bases, V lost 1 base, and 7 bases had no gene match. The CDR3 runs 15 residues. CDR1 SGHRS and CDR2 YFSETQ come from the germline V gene. This clonotype was seen ten or more times. Time point meaning: newly diagnosed GD, antithyroid drugs for less than 3 months. Following extraction of RNA from PBMCs, that RNA was used to make the TCR library. Combining iRepertoire HTBI primers with Arm-PCR of CDR3 regions, the authors built TCR beta libraries. TCRdb reanalysed the multiplex PCR reads using MiXCR and keeps one entry per CDR3 protein. The sample holds some 240,000 distinct CDR3 sequences; less than 20% are singletons and the top ten take over 9.5%. This sample also appeared in a second study, on T cells in Graves' hyperthyroidism and ophthalmopathy.

Material: peripheral blood mononuclear cells (PBMCs), obtained at new diagnosis, from a patient treated with antithyroid drugs. This rearrangement joins TRBV5-1 to TRBJ1-2, with 9 bases fitting TRBD1. The sequence came from a woman in her twenties or thirties with Graves disease. The CDR3 region is CASSLTGQGLNGYTF. DNA of the CDR3: TGCGCCAGCAGCTTGACGGGACAGGGATTGAATGGCTACACCTTC.